This section outlines one TCR beta chain sequence together with its context. Its matching antigen is unknown. Measured with immunoSEQ multiplex PCR; TCRdb has only the in-frame clones, and not every one. The sample includes over 100,000 clones, roughly nine tenths of them seen just once. The sample comes from a study of graft-versus-host responses after intestinal transplantation. Whole-study context: Following induction with anti-thymocyte globulin, all recipients were given tacrolimus and steroids for two to three years.

V was cut by 1 base and J by 8 bases, with 15 bases left in between. The CDR3 runs to 15 residues. CDR1 MGHDK and CDR2 SYGVNS come from the germline V gene. The chain employs TRBV25-1 and TRBJ2-4; tentatively, D is TRBD2 (6 bases). Sequenced material: unstimulated CD4+ T cells sorted from spleen or lymph node cells, taken before transplant. The receptor's source is a human donor who was the organ donor for an intestinal transplant. The CDR3 protein is CASSEFKGLGDIQYF. The CDR3 bases are TGTGCCAGCAGTGAATTTAAGGGACTTGGGGACATTCAGTACTTC.